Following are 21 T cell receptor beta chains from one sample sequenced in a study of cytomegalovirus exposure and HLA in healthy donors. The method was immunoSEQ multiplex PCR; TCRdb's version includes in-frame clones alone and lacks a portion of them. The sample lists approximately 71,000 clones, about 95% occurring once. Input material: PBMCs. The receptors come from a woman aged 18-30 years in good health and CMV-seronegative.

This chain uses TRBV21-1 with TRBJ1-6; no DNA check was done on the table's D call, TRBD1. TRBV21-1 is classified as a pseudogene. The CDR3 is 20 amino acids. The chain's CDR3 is CASSKEHEELRQGYNSPLHF. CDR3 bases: TGTGCCAGCAGCAAAGAGCATGAGGAATTGAGACAGGGCTATAATTCACCCCTCCACTTT.

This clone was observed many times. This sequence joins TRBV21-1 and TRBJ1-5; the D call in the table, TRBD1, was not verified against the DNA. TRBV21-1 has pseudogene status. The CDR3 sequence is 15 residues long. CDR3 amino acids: CASSLTGFSNQPQHF. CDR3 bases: TGTGCCAGCAGCCTGACAGGGTTTAGCAATCAGCCCCAGCATTTT.

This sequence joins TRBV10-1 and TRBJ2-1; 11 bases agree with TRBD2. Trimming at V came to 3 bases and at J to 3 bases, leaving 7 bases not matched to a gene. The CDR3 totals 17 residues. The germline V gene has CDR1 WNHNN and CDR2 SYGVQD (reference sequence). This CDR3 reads CASSEGLAGPFYNEQFF. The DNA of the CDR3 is TGCGCCAGCAGTGAAGGACTAGCGGGCCCATTCTACAATGAGCAGTTCTTC.

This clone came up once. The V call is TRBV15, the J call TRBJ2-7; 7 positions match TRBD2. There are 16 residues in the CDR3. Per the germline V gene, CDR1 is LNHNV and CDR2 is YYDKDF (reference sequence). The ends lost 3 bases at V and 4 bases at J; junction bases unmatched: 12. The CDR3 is CATSSRGTTMGYEQYF. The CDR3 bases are TGTGCCACCAGCAGTAGAGGGACTACCATGGGGTACGAGCAGTACTTC.

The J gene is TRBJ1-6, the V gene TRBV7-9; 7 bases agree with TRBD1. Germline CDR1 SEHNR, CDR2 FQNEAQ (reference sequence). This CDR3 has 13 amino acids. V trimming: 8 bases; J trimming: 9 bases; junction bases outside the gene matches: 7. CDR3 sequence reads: CASGDRGFSPLHF. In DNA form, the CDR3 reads TGTGCCAGCGGGGACAGAGGGTTTTCACCCCTCCACTTT.

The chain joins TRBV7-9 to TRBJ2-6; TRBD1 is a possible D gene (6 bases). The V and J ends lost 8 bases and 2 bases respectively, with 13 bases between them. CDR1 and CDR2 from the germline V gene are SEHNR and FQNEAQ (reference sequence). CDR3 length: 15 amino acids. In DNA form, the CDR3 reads TGTGCCAGCTACACAGAGGGGGCTGGGGCCAACGTCCTGACTTTC. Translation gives CASYTEGAGANVLTF.

Here the CDR3 DNA reads TGTGCCAGCAGCAAAGGAAGCGGGAGGCTCTACGAGCAGTACTTC. Its protein product is CASSKGSGRLYEQYF. This sequence joins TRBV21-1 and TRBJ2-7; TRBD2 is the table's D call and was not checked against the DNA. TRBV21-1 is reported as a pseudogene. There are 15 residues in the CDR3.

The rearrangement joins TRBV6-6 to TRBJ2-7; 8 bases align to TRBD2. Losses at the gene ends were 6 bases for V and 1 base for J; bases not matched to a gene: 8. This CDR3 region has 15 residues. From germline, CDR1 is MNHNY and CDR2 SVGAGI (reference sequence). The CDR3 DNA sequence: TGTGCCAGCAGGCCCGCTGTAGCGGGGTCCTACGAGCAGTACTTC. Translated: CASRPAVAGSYEQYF.

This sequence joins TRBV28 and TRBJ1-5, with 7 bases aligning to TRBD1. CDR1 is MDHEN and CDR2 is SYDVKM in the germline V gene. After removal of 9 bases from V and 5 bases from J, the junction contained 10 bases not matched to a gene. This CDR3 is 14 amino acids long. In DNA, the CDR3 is TGTGCCAGTCTAGGGGCAGGGGGAGATCAGCCCCAGCATTTT. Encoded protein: CASLGAGGDQPQHF.

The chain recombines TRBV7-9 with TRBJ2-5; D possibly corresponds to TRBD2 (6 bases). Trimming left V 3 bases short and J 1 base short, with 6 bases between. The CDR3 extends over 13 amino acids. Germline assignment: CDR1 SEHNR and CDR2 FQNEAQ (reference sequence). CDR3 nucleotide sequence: TGTGCCAGCAGCTTGCGGGGCCAAGAGACCCAGTACTTC. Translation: CASSLRGQETQYF.

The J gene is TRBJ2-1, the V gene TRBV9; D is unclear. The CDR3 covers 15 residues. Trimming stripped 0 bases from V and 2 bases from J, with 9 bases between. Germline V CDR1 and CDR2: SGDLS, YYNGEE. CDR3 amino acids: CASSVAPVTYNEQFF. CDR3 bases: TGTGCCAGCAGCGTAGCTCCAGTGACCTACAATGAGCAGTTCTTC.

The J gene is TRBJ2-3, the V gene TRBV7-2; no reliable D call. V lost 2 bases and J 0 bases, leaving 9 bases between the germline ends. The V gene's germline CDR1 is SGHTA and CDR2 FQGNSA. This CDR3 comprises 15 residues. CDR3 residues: CASSLLGSSTDTQYF. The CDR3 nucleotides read TGTGCCAGCAGCTTACTGGGCTCTAGCACAGATACGCAGTATTTT.

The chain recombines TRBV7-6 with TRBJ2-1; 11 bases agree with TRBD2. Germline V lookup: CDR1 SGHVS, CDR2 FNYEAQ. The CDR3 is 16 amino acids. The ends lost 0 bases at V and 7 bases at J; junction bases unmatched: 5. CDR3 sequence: CASSLAILAGGNEQFF. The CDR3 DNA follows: TGTGCCAGCAGCTTAGCGATTCTAGCGGGAGGTAATGAGCAGTTCTTC.

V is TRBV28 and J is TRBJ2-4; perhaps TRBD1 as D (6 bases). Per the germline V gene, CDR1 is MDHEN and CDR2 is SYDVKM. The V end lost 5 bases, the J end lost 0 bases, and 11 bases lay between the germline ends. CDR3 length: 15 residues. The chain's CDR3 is CASSPGTLAKNIQYF. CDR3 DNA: TGTGCCAGCAGTCCCGGGACATTAGCCAAAAACATTCAGTACTTC.

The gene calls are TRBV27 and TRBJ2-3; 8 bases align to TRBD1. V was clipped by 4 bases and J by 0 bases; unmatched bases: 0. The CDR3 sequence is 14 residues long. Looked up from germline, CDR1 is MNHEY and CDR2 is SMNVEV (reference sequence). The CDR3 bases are TGTGCCAGCAGTTGGGACAGGAGCACAGATACGCAGTATTTT. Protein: CASSWDRSTDTQYF.

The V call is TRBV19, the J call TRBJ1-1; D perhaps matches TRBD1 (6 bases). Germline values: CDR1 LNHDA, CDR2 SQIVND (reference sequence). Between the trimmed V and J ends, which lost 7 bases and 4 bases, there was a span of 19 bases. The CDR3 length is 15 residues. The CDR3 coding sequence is TGTGCCAGTATCGACCAACAGGGTATAAGCACTGAAGCTTTCTTT. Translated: CASIDQQGISTEAFF.

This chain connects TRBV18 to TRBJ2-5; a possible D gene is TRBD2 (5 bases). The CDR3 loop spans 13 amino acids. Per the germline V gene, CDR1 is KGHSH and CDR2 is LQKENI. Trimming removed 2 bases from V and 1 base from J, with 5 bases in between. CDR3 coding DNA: TGTGCCAGCTCACCAGGACTCCAAGAGACCCAGTACTTC. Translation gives CASSPGLQETQYF.

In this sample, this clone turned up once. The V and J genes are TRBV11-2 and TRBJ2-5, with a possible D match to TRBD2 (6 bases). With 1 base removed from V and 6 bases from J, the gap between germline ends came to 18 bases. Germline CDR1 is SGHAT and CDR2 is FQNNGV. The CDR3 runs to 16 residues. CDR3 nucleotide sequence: TGTGCCAGCAGCTTAGGGGCAGTGACTAGAGGCAAGACCCAGTACTTC. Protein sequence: CASSLGAVTRGKTQYF.

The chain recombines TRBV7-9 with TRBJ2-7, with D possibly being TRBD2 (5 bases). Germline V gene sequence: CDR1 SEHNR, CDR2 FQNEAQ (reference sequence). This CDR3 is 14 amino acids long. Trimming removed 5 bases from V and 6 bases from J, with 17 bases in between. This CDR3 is CASSPPISAGEQYF. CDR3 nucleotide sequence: TGTGCCAGCAGCCCCCCCATCTCGGCGGGCGAGCAGTACTTC.

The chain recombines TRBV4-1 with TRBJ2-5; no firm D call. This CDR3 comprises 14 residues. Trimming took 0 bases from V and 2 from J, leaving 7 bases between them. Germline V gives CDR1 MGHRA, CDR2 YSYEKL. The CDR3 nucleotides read TGCGCCAGCAGCCAAGAGTGGAGTCAAGAGACCCAGTACTTC. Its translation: CASSQEWSQETQYF.

CDR3 in amino acids: CAISESNLAEYF. The CDR3 nucleotides read TGTGCCATCAGTGAGTCGAACTTAGCAGAGTACTTC. The chain couples TRBV10-3 to TRBJ2-7, with D hard to call. The length of the CDR3 is 12 residues. Trimming left V 0 bases short and J 11 bases short, with 11 bases between. CDR1 is ENHRY, CDR2 SYGVKD, per germline.